The 6 T cell receptor beta chains reported below all come from one sample, sequenced in a study of cytomegalovirus exposure and HLA in healthy donors. Both 60 Vbeta primers and 13 Jbeta primers went into the PCR. Sequenced by immunoSEQ multiplex PCR; TCRdb stores in-frame clones only, minus some. The sample gives 110,000 to 150,000 clones, around 81% of which show up once; over 6.5% is in the top ten. Material for sequencing was PBMCs. All receptors come from a man in his forties in good health and CMV-seropositive.

This chain connects TRBV7-8 to TRBJ2-7; D might be TRBD2 (7 bases). CDR3 length: 16 residues. Germline CDR1 SGHVS, CDR2 FQNEAQ. V lost 0 bases and J 5 bases, leaving 17 bases between the germline ends. CDR3 in amino acids: CASSLAWGAGADEQYF. As DNA, the CDR3 is TGTGCCAGCAGCTTAGCGTGGGGGGCGGGAGCTGACGAGCAGTACTTC.

This clone occurred a few times. The same CDR3 is also encoded by other DNA sequences in this sample. V and J are TRBV2 and TRBJ2-3; TRBD2 matches 12 bases. V dropped 3 bases and J dropped 2; count of bases not matched to a gene: 3. The CDR3 extends over 16 amino acids. Germline V gene data show CDR1 as SNHLY and CDR2 as FYNNEI. The CDR3 spells CASSEGLAGITDTQYF. CDR3 nucleotides: TGTGCCAGCAGTGAGGGACTAGCGGGTATCACAGATACGCAGTATTTT.

This chain uses TRBV6-5 with TRBJ1-4, with 8 bases matching TRBD1. The CDR3 length is 15 residues. Germline V CDR1 and CDR2: MNHEY, SVGAGI. V lost 2 bases, J lost 6 bases, and 5 bases stayed unmatched. CDR3 sequence (DNA): TGTGCCAGCAGTTACAGAGTACAGGGGGATGAAAAACTGTTTTTT. The encoded protein is CASSYRVQGDEKLFF.

The chain recombines TRBV5-1 with TRBJ2-6; D not resolved. The V end lost 3 bases, the J end lost 0 bases, and 7 bases lay between the germline ends. CDR3 length: 15 amino acids. Germline V lookup: CDR1 SGHRS, CDR2 YFSETQ. CDR3 amino acids: CASSWSASGANVLTF. Here the CDR3 DNA reads TGCGCCAGCAGCTGGAGCGCCTCTGGGGCCAACGTCCTGACTTTC.

The rearrangement links TRBV6-1 to TRBJ2-7; TRBD1 aligns across 7 bases. The V segment lost 5 bases and the J segment 2 bases; nucleotides outside the gene matches: 9. The germline V gene encodes CDR1 MNHNS and CDR2 SASEGT. CDR3 size: 15 residues. Written as DNA, the CDR3 is TGTGCCAGCAGTTCCGACAGGGCGGTCACCTACGAGCAGTACTTC. Protein sequence: CASSSDRAVTYEQYF.

The J gene is TRBJ2-7, the V gene TRBV7-6; the D is unclear. This CDR3 has 12 residues. V was clipped by 5 bases and J by 7 bases, with 12 bases between them. From germline, CDR1 is SGHVS and CDR2 FNYEAQ. For the CDR3, the DNA is TGTGCCAGCAGCGCAATATCGGGTGAGCAGTACTTC. Encoded protein: CASSAISGEQYF.